The 3 T cell receptor beta chains presented below share a single source sample, sequenced in a study of blood T cells in healthy people across ages. Combining a sample-barcoded 5' primer with a J-beta primer mix, a second PCR ran for about 6 to 12 cycles. From the 5' RACE reads, TCRdb called clonotypes with MiXCR, one entry per CDR3 protein. The sample includes approximately 1.5 million distinct CDR3 sequences, about 35% of them seen just once. The sequenced sample consisted of blood. The receptor set was obtained from a woman aged 30 to 39 in good health.

This clonotype has a handful of counts. The genes are TRBV27 and TRBJ1-5, with D perhaps TRBD1 (6 bases). CDR1 is MNHEY, CDR2 SMNVEV, per germline (reference sequence). Trimming left V 8 bases short and J 7 bases short, with 18 bases between. The length of the CDR3 is 14 residues. In DNA form, the CDR3 reads TGTGCCAGCCGAACGGGGGGCGCTTCCCAGCCCCAGCATTTT. Translating it yields CASRTGGASQPQHF.

This clonotype has just a few counts. The genes are TRBV2 and TRBJ1-1; 8 nucleotides match TRBD1. Germline trimming cut 8 bases from V and 5 bases from J; bases unmatched to any gene: 4. Germline-derived CDR1 and CDR2 are SNHLY and FYNNEI. This CDR3 has 12 residues. Here the CDR3 reads CASGRTGTEAFF. CDR3 in DNA: TGTGCCAGCGGACGGACAGGGACTGAAGCTTTCTTT.

The CDR3 DNA reads as TGTGCCAGCACCCGCGTCGGAAGCTCCTACAATGAGCAGTTCTTC. It translates to CASTRVGSSYNEQFF. The J gene is TRBJ2-1, the V gene TRBV6-2 or TRBV6-3; the D is unclear. The germline V gene has CDR1 MNHEY and CDR2 SVGEGT. This CDR3 is 15 amino acids long. V lost 7 bases, J lost 0 bases, and 13 bases lay in between.